This T cell receptor beta chain comes out of a study of early stage breast cancer tumors (dated by TCRdb to between 2016 and 2019). Broadly, across the study: Of the roughly 15 invasive breast tumors, about a dozen were found to be estrogen receptor-positive, progesterone receptor-positive and HER2-negative. On average, each sample got about 10-fold read coverage. Across all samples, 2,500,000 or so templates representing approximately 1,000,000 unique clonotypes were detected. About 70% of the 12 ER+/PR+/HER2- tumors were invasive ductal carcinomas, while the other four were invasive lobular carcinomas. Overall study results and their limits: Because the cohort was small, a breakdown by tumor subtype could not be done. Enriched TCRB sequences shared across patients were mostly commonly generated sequences, unlikely to play an important role in the tumor microenvironment. Compared with adjacent normal breast tissue, tumors had roughly 2.5-fold higher T cell density and higher clonality. Bulk genomic DNA sequencing of unsorted cells missed chain pairing and functional markers such as CD4, CD8 and FOXP3. Repertoires from blood and normal breast were more alike than repertoires from blood and tumor, and in about 85% of the 16 patients, comparing each tissue with blood separated tumor from normal.

Dicing about 18-50 mg of tumor tissue typically produced more than 3 ug of DNA. The study profiled bulk TCR beta-chain repertoires in matched peripheral blood, tumor and adjacent normal breast tissue taken from approximately 15 patients with early-stage breast cancer. Following resection, visually identified tumor tissue was excised and transferred into prechilled RNAlater. A TissueLyser II was used to homogenize diced tumor tissue (about 20-55 mg) in RLTplus buffer containing beta-mercaptoethanol and antifoaming agent. The Qiagen AllPrep DNA/RNA Mini kit was used for genomic DNA extraction. As for this clone: Its antigen remains unidentified. No base quality information exists; no much larger clone differs at one position.

The germline V gene specifies MRHNA as CDR1 and SNTAGT as CDR2. The CDR3 runs 14 residues from the cysteine to the phenylalanine. Just CDR3 DNA is preserved here, 42 bases in frame from base 1. At the junction V is shortened by 3 bases and J by 4 bases, with 9 bases in between. Two independent genomic DNA replicates were amplified for each sample, with around 0.5 ug used for blood and about 1.5 ug for tumor or normal breast. TCRB sequencing of genomic DNA was carried out with the ImmunoSeq Intro kit according to the manufacturer's instructions. For absolute quantification, the roughly 32-cycle multiplex PCR included proprietary primers along with spike-in control sequences. Single-end 150-bp reads were used to sequence an 87-bp fragment spanning the CDR3 plus the flanking V and J genes. Seven samples, with two replicates for each sample, were multiplexed per lane of an Illumina MiSeq using version 3.0 chemistry. The original methods were these. The vendor's proprietary pipeline handled the raw data processing, merging both replicates into a single result for each sample. Productive rearrangements sharing the V-gene family, CDR3 amino acid sequence and J-gene segment were defined as clonotypes. To compute clonality, the normalized Shannon entropy (Pielou evenness) of TCRB abundances was subtracted from 1. T cell density was estimated as total templates divided by the number of input cells, with the number of input cells inferred from the DNA input amount. Total repertoire diversity and clonality were estimated with Recon using default parameters. Clonotypes with over 0.1% abundance in tumor and at least 32-fold higher abundance in tumor than in normal breast were defined as tumor-enriched. Sourced from immuneACCESS, this table was stored by TCRdb with only in-frame sequences that have V and J called. A share of the clones is absent; for the studies checked, an unresolved V gene accounts for under half, and the remainder has no known explanation. V, J and clone size are those of that table, while D and trimming were read from the DNA. This sample gives over 7,500 clones in total; around 66% of them show up just once. The ten largest clones represent about 10% of the sample.

This clonotype was obtained from a person aged 55 to 75 with breast cancer. The chain couples TRBV6-4 to TRBJ2-2; the D gene is perhaps TRBD2, from 6 matching bases. The specimen sequenced was breast tumor tissue. Read as DNA, the sequence is TGTGCCAGCAGTGAGGCGGGGAGCACCGGGGAGCTGTTTTTT. Translated, this gives CASSEAGSTGELFF.